This T cell receptor (beta chain) was captured by sequencing in a study of cytomegalovirus exposure and HLA in healthy donors. General observations from the study: TCR sequences were mostly rare, though some public TCRs occurred in many donors. Listed as cytomegalovirus-associated were 150 or so TCR beta chains. Reportedly, diagnosis of cytomegalovirus status by the classifier showed high specificity and sensitivity.

Using immunoSEQ multiplex PCR, the repertoire was profiled, and TCRdb retains in-frame clones only, with some absent. This sample has 80,000 to 90,000 clones, with roughly 96% found just once. Remarks on this clone: Its antigen is unidentified.

A roughly 120-subject validation cohort, separate from the roughly 680-subject first cohort, supplied the donors. Germline assignment: CDR1 SGHVS and CDR2 FNYEAQ. CDR3 length: 15 amino acids. Trimming stripped 1 base from V and 2 bases from J, with 11 bases between. The sequenced material came from PBMCs. The rearrangement joins TRBV7-6 to TRBJ1-1; TRBD1 is a possible D gene (5 bases). The receptor's source is a man younger than 35 in good health and CMV-seronegative. The CDR3 DNA sequence: TGTGCCAGCAGCTTAGGAGGCCAGGGTAACACTGAAGCTTTCTTT. Translating gives CASSLGGQGNTEAFF.